This TCR beta chain emerged from a study of vaccination effects on CD4 cells after COVID-19. General study findings and limits: Nearly all vaccine-induced clones in healthy recipients recognized only SARS-CoV-2.

Trimming shortened V by 6 bases and J by 3 bases, and 14 bases separated the two germline ends. The CDR3 is 14 amino acids. Germline CDR1 is MNHEY and CDR2 is SVGEGT. ViraFEST assay sequencing came after antigen-specific CD4+ T cells were expanded with viral peptide pools. Following culture for nine to ten days, CD4+ T cells were isolated. The cohort was immunized with two doses of either the BNT162b2 or mRNA-1273 vaccine. Recipients of the vaccine had no prior SARS-CoV-2 infection and negative nucleocapsid antibodies. Researchers reported culturing 2 million to 2.5 million PBMC in each well, adding roughly 10 IU/ml IL-2 and around 10 ug/ml peptides. As to this clone: Its target is unknown.

Method: immunoSEQ multiplex PCR; TCRdb's copy keeps in-frame clones and lacks some. Of about 16,000 clones detected, approximately 70% appear once; the ten largest clones hold about 9.9%. This specimen was CD4+ T cells from PBMCs cultured with SARS-CoV-2 spike peptides, taken after COVID-19 vaccination. The chain couples TRBV6-2 or TRBV6-3 to TRBJ1-2; unclear D gene. This TCR came from a human donor who received a COVID-19 vaccine. The CDR3 loop reads CASSSDLGDYGYTF. The CDR3, as DNA: TGTGCCAGCAGCTCGGATCTTGGGGACTATGGCTACACCTTC.